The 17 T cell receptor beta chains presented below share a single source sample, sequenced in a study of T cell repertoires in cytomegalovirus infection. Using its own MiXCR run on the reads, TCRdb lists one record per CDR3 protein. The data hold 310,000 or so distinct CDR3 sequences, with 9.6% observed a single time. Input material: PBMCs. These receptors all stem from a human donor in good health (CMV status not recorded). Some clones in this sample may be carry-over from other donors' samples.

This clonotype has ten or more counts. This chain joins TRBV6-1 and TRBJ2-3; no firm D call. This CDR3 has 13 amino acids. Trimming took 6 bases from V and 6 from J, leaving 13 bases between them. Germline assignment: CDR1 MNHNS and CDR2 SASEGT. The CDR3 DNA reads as TGTGCCAGCAGCCTGTTAGCTTCGGATACGCAGTATTTT. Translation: CASSLLASDTQYF.

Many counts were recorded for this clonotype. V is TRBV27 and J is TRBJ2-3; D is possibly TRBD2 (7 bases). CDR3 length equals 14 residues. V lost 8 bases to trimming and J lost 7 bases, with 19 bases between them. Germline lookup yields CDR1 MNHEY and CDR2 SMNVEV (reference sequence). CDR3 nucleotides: TGTGCCAGCCGTCAGACAGGCGGGGGATATACGCAGTATTTT. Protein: CASRQTGGGYTQYF.

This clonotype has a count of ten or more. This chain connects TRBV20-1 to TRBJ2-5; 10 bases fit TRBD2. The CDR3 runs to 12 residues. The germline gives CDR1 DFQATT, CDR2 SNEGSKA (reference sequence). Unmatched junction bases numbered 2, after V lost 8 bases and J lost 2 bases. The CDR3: CSSLAGQETQYF. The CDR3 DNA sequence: TGCAGTTCACTAGCGGGGCAAGAGACCCAGTACTTC.

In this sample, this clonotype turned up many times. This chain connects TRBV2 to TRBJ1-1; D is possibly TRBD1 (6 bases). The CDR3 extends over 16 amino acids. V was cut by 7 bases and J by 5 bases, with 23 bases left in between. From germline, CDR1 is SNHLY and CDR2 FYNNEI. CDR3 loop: CASTLTPDWGATEAFF. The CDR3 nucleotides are TGTGCCAGCACCCTAACCCCCGATTGGGGGGCAACTGAAGCTTTCTTT.

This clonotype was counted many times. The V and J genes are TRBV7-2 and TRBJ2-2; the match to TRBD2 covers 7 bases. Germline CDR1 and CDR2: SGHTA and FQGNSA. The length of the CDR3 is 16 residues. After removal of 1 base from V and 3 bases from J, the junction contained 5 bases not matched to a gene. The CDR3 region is CASSLGTRMYTGELFF. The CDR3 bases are TGTGCCAGCAGCTTAGGGACTAGGATGTACACCGGGGAGCTGTTTTTT.

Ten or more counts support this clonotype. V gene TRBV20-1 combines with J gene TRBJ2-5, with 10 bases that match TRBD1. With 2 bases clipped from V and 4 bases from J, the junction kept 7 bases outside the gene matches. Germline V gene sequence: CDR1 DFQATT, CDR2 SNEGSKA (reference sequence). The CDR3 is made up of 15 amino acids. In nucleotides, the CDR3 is TGCAGTGCTAGACCCGACAGGGGGCAAGGAGAGACCCAGTACTTC. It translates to CSARPDRGQGETQYF.

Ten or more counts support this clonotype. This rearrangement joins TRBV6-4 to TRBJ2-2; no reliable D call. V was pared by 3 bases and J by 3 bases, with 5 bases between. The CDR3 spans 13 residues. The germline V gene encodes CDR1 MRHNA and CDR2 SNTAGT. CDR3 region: CASSELYTGELFF. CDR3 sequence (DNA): TGTGCCAGCAGTGAGTTATACACCGGGGAGCTGTTTTTT.

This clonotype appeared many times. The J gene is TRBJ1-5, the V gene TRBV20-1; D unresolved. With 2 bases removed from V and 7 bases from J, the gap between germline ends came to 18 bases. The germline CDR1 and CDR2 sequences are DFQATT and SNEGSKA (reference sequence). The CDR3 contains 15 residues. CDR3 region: CSARPRAWEGQPQHF. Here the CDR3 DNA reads TGCAGTGCTAGACCTCGGGCCTGGGAGGGACAGCCCCAGCATTTT.

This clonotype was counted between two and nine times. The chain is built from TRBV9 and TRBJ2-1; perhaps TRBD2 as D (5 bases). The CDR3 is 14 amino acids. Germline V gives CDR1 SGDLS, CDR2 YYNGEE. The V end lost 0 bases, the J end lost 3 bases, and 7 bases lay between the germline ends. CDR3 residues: CASSVDSDYNEQFF. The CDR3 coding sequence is TGTGCCAGCAGCGTAGATAGCGACTACAATGAGCAGTTCTTC.

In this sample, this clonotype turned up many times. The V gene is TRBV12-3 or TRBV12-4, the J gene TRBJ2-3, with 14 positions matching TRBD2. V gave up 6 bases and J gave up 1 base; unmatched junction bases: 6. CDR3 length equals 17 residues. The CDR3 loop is CASSSLGLAGGTDTQYF. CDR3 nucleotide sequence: TGTGCCAGCAGCTCGCTGGGACTAGCGGGGGGCACAGATACGCAGTATTTT.

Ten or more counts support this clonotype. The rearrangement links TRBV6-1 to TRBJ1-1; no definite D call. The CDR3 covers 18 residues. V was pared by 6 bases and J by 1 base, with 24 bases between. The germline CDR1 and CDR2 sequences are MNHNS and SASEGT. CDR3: CASRAISTGIAGNTEAFF. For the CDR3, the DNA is TGTGCCAGCAGGGCGATTTCAACTGGAATTGCTGGGAACACTGAAGCTTTCTTT.

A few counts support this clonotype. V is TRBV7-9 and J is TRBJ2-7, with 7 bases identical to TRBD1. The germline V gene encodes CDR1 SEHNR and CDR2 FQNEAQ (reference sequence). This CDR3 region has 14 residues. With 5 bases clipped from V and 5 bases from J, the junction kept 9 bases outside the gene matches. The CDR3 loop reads CASSPPGRGNEQYF. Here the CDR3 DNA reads TGTGCCAGCAGCCCTCCCGGCAGGGGGAACGAGCAGTACTTC. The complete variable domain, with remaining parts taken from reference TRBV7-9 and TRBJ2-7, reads DTGVSQNPRHKITKRGQNVTFRCDPISEHNRLYWYRQTLGQGPEFLTYFQNEAQLEKSRLLSDRFSAERPKGSFSTLEIQRTEQGDSAMYLCASSPPGRGNEQYFGPGTRLTVT.

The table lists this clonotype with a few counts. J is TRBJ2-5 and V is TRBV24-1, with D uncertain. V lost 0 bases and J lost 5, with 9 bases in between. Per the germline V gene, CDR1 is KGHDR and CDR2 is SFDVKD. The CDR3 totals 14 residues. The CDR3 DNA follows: TGTGCCACCAGTGATTTGCGCTCAGCTGAGACCCAGTACTTC. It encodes CATSDLRSAETQYF.

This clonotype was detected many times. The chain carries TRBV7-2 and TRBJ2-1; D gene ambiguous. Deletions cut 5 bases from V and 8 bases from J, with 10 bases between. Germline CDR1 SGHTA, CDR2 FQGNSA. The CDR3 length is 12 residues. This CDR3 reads CASSGPYDEQFF. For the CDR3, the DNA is TGTGCCAGCAGCGGACCCTATGATGAGCAGTTCTTC. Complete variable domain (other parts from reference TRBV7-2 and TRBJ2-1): GAGVSQSPSNKVTEKGKDVELRCDPISGHTALYWYRQSLGQGLEFLIYFQGNSAPDKSGLPSDRFSAERTGGSVSTLTIQRTQQEDSAVYLCASSGPYDEQFFGPGTRLTVL.

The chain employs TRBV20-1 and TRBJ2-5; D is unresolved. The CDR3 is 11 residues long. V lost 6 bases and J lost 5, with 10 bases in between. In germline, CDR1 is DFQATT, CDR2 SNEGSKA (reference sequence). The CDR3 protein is CSALPTETQYF. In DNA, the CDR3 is TGCAGTGCCCTTCCGACTGAGACCCAGTACTTC.

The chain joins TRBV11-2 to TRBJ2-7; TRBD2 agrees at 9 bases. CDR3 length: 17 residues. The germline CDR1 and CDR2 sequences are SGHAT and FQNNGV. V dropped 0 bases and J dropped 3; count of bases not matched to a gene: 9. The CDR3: CASSLDGVERGVYEQYF. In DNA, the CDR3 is TGTGCCAGCAGCTTAGATGGGGTGGAGCGGGGGGTCTACGAGCAGTACTTC.

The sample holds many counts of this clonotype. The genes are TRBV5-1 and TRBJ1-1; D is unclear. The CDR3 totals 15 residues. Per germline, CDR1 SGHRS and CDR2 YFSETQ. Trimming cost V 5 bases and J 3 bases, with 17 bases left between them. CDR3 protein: CASSPDPLADTEAFF. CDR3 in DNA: TGCGCCAGCAGTCCCGACCCTTTGGCCGACACTGAAGCTTTCTTT.